The 17 T cell receptor beta chains presented below share a single source sample, sequenced in a study of beta chain features in type 1 diabetes. The sequenced template was cDNA made from the entire isolated RNA. The assay was immunoSEQ multiplex PCR, and TCRdb's table has in-frame clones only and misses some. The table shows 250,000 or so clones, with about 70% occurring only once. Sequencing input: naive CD4+ T cells from blood. These receptors were obtained from a man in his thirties or forties in good health.

This chain joins TRBV19 and TRBJ2-1; 9 bases fit TRBD1. This CDR3 has 15 residues. V gave up 5 bases and J gave up 4 bases; unmatched junction bases: 6. The germline V gene has CDR1 LNHDA and CDR2 SQIVND (reference sequence). CDR3 bases: TGTGCCAGTAGTGCGGACAGGGGTCTTTACAATGAGCAGTTCTTC. Protein: CASSADRGLYNEQFF.

This clone was recorded only once. This chain links TRBV15 with TRBJ1-1, with a weak D call TRBD1 (5 bases). CDR1 is LNHNV, CDR2 YYDKDF, per germline (reference sequence). The CDR3 totals 13 residues. V dropped 6 bases and J dropped 7 bases, with 15 bases sitting between them. CDR3 sequence reads: CATRKQGLGEAFF. DNA of the CDR3: TGTGCCACCAGGAAGCAGGGACTTGGTGAAGCTTTCTTT.

The sample holds a few counts of this clone. This chain uses TRBV23-1 with TRBJ2-1; D may be TRBD1 (5 bases). TRBV23-1 is marked as an open reading frame, function uncertain. The CDR3 totals 14 residues. The V and J ends lost 10 bases and 4 bases respectively, with 17 bases between them. CDR3 loop: CAIGRDSLYNEQFF. Written as DNA, the CDR3 is TGCGCCATAGGCCGCGACAGCCTATACAATGAGCAGTTCTTC.

The chain carries TRBV7-9 and TRBJ2-2, with unresolved D. The CDR3 totals 13 residues. Trimming stripped 8 bases from V and 6 bases from J, with 13 bases between. Germline V gene sequence: CDR1 SEHNR, CDR2 FQNEAQ (reference sequence). CDR3 DNA: TGTGCCAGCGTGGCCCCTATGGCCGGGGAGCTGTTTTTT. It yields the protein CASVAPMAGELFF.

This clone has more than one count but fewer than ten. This chain connects TRBV29-1 to TRBJ2-5; tentative D call: TRBD1 (5 bases). The germline V gene encodes CDR1 SQVTM and CDR2 ANQGSEA. CDR3 length: 11 amino acids. Trimming took off 5 bases at V and 5 bases at J, with 9 bases between the two ends. The CDR3 spells CSVSRAETQYF. The CDR3 coding sequence is TGCAGCGTTAGCAGGGCGGAGACCCAGTACTTC.

The chain joins TRBV5-1 to TRBJ2-3, with 12 positions matching TRBD2. V was pared by 3 bases and J by 2 bases, with 4 bases of the junction left unmatched. Germline CDR1 is SGHRS and CDR2 is YFSETQ. CDR3 length: 16 residues. The CDR3 protein is CASSSASGRATDTQYF. The CDR3 DNA reads TGCGCCAGCAGCTCGGCTAGCGGGAGGGCCACAGATACGCAGTATTTT.

This clone has more than one count but fewer than ten. CDR3 region: CSVSRTSYNEQFF. Written as DNA, the CDR3 is TGCAGCGTTTCCCGGACTTCCTACAATGAGCAGTTCTTC. This chain uses TRBV29-1 with TRBJ2-1; D possibly corresponds to TRBD2 (5 bases). The germline CDR1 and CDR2 sequences are SQVTM and ANQGSEA. The CDR3 is made up of 13 amino acids. The V gene lost 5 bases and the J gene lost 1 base, with 9 bases spanning the gap.

CDR3 nucleotide sequence: TGTGCCTGGAGAAGATTCCCGGGACAGGGGGGCGCGTACAATGAGCAGTTCTTC. Protein product: CAWRRFPGQGGAYNEQFF. This rearrangement joins TRBV30 to TRBJ2-1; 11 nucleotides align to TRBD1. CDR1 GTSNPN and CDR2 SVGIG come from the germline V gene (reference sequence). Trimming removed 3 bases from V and 4 bases from J; junction bases left unmatched: 14. The CDR3 sequence is 18 residues long.

This chain links TRBV27 with TRBJ2-6; D tentatively fits TRBD1 or TRBD2 (5 bases each). The V gene lost 7 bases and the J gene lost 4 bases, with 11 bases spanning the gap. The CDR3 is made up of 14 amino acids. Germline CDR1 is MNHEY and CDR2 is SMNVEV (reference sequence). The CDR3 loop reads CASTGLAGANVLTF. CDR3 in DNA: TGTGCCAGCACAGGGCTAGCCGGGGCCAACGTCCTGACTTTC.

This rearrangement joins TRBV5-1 to TRBJ2-1; TRBD1 agrees at 12 bases. V shed 4 bases and J 7 bases; nucleotides not matched to a gene: 6. CDR3 size: 15 residues. Germline lookup yields CDR1 SGHRS and CDR2 YFSETQ. The DNA of the CDR3 is TGCGCCAGCAGCGGAGGGACAGGGGGCGCGAATGAGCAGTTCTTC. This encodes CASSGGTGGANEQFF.

This chain links TRBV2 with TRBJ2-5; 9 bases agree with TRBD1. Germline assignment: CDR1 SNHLY and CDR2 FYNNEI. With V trimmed by 7 bases and J by 4 bases, 4 bases remained unmatched. This CDR3 is 13 amino acids long. Written as DNA, the CDR3 is TGTGCCAGCATGGACAGGGGACGAGAGACCCAGTACTTC. Protein product: CASMDRGRETQYF. Based on the CDR3 plus reference TRBV2 and TRBJ2-5, the full variable domain is EPEVTQTPSHQVTQMGQEVILRCVPISNHLYFYWYRQILGQKVEFLVSFYNNEISEKSEIFDDQFSVERPDGSNFTLKIRSTKLEDSAMYFCASMDRGRETQYFGPGTRLLVL.

The chain joins TRBV30 to TRBJ1-5; D is undetermined. The germline V gene encodes CDR1 GTSNPN and CDR2 SVGIG (reference sequence). V was clipped by 2 bases and J by 3 bases, with 11 bases between them. The CDR3 spans 14 residues. CDR3 bases: TGTGCCTGGAGTTCGGGGATTGCCAATCAGCCCCAGCATTTT. Translation: CAWSSGIANQPQHF.

The chain has TRBV5-1 and TRBJ2-1, with D possibly matching TRBD2 (5 bases). This CDR3 comprises 14 residues. Between the trimmed V and J ends, which lost 2 bases and 10 bases, there was a span of 16 bases. Germline V CDR1 and CDR2: SGHRS, YFSETQ. The chain's CDR3 is CASSLTPGIYEQFF. The CDR3 coding sequence is TGCGCCAGCAGCTTAACTCCGGGGATTTACGAGCAGTTCTTC.

This sequence joins TRBV7-9 and TRBJ2-3, with D hard to call. From germline, CDR1 is SEHNR and CDR2 FQNEAQ (reference sequence). V lost 5 bases, J lost 0 bases, and 9 bases lay in between. This CDR3 contains 14 residues. CDR3 coding DNA: TGTGCCAGCAGCCGGGCCCAGAGCACAGATACGCAGTATTTT. Encoded protein: CASSRAQSTDTQYF.

This clone showed up just a few times. The CDR3 DNA reads as TGTGCCAGCAGTGAAGCACAGAAAAACATTCAGTACTTC. Translating gives CASSEAQKNIQYF. This sequence joins TRBV2 and TRBJ2-4; no clear D gene. Germline V gene sequence: CDR1 SNHLY, CDR2 FYNNEI. V lost 0 bases, J lost 4 bases, and 4 bases lay in between. The CDR3 is made up of 13 amino acids.

This sequence joins TRBV4-1 and TRBJ2-3; possibly TRBD1 for D (6 bases). The CDR3 is made up of 17 amino acids. CDR1 and CDR2 (germline): MGHRA, YSYEKL. The V end lost 3 bases, the J end lost 3 bases, and 19 bases lay between the germline ends. The CDR3 region is CASSHRTVRFGTDTQYF. In DNA form, the CDR3 reads TGCGCCAGCAGCCACAGGACAGTGCGCTTTGGAACAGATACGCAGTATTTT.

This clone was detected a few times. This chain uses TRBV7-9 with TRBJ2-4; D call uncertain. The CDR3 consists of 13 residues. Deletions cut 5 bases from V and 15 bases from J, with 20 bases between. Germline CDR1 and CDR2: SEHNR and FQNEAQ (reference sequence). Written as DNA, the CDR3 is TGTGCCAGCAGCCCCCTCTGGGTACCCTCTTGGTACTTC. The encoded protein is CASSPLWVPSWYF.